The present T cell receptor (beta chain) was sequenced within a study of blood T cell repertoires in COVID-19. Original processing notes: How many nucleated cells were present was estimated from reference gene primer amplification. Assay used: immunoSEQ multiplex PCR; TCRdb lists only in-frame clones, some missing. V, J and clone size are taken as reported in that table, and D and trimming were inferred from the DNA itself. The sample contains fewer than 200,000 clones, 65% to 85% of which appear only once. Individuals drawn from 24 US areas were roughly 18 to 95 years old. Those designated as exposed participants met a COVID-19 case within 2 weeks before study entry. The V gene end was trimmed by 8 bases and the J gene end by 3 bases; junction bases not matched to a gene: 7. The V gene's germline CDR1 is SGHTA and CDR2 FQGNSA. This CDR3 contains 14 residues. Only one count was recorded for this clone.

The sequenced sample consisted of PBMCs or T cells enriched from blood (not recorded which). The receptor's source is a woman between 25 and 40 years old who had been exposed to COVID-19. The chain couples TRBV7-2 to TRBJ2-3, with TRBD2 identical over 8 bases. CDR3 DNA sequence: TGTGCCAGCCGGGGGGGCTTATTGACAGATACGCAGTATTTT. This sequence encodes CASRGGLLTDTQYF.